This passage covers 28 T cell receptor beta chains from one sample sequenced in a study of T cells after yellow fever vaccination. Each CDR3 protein is one row after TCRdb ran MiXCR on the 5' RACE reads. The sample has fewer than 100,000 distinct CDR3 sequences; approximately 6.3% are singletons. This material consisted of CD8+ T cells sorted from PBMCs, taken 10 days after the yellow fever booster vaccination. These receptors all stem from a man between 18 and 35 years old who received the YFV17D yellow fever vaccine.

This clonotype was recorded many times. The chain links TRBV13 to TRBJ2-1; the D gene is possibly TRBD2 (6 bases). The germline CDR1 and CDR2 sequences are PRHDT and FYEKMQ (reference sequence). The germline V and J ends were trimmed by 1 base and 5 bases, with 15 bases remaining between them. CDR3 length: 16 amino acids. CDR3 sequence (DNA): TGTGCCAGCAGCTTAGAATGGTTGGGAGGAGACAATGAGCAGTTCTTC. Its translation is CASSLEWLGGDNEQFF. Filled out from reference TRBV13 and TRBJ2-1, the complete variable domain reads AAGVIQSPRHLIKEKRETATLKCYPIPRHDTVYWYQQGPGQDPQFLISFYEKMQSDKGSIPDRFSAQQFSDYHSELNMSSLELGDSALYFCASSLEWLGGDNEQFFGPGTRLTVL.

V is TRBV7-9 and J is TRBJ1-5, with D uncertain. The germline gives CDR1 SEHNR, CDR2 FQNEAQ (reference sequence). There are 16 residues in the CDR3. The V end was cut by 0 bases, the J end by 3 bases, with 12 bases between. The CDR3 DNA reads TGTGCCAGCAGCTTAGCTACGGGCCCCTTCAATCAGCCCCAGCATTTT. As protein: CASSLATGPFNQPQHF.

This clonotype was seen more than once but under ten times. The rearrangement uses TRBV6-1 and TRBJ2-3; 12 bases match TRBD1. Germline loops: CDR1 MNHNS, CDR2 SASEGT. V was pared by 5 bases and J by 0 bases, with 9 bases of the junction left unmatched. The CDR3 has 18 residues. The CDR3 is CASSPGQGAPPSTDTQYF. In nucleotides, the CDR3 is TGTGCCAGCAGTCCGGGACAGGGGGCACCGCCTAGCACAGATACGCAGTATTTT.

This clonotype was detected only a few times. This chain links TRBV5-4 with TRBJ2-6; D gene unclear. Germline loops: CDR1 SGHNT, CDR2 YYREEE (reference sequence). Trimming left V 2 bases short and J 2 bases short, with 5 bases between. This CDR3 is 14 amino acids long. This chain's CDR3 is CASSLHPGANVLTF. In DNA, the CDR3 is TGTGCCAGCAGCTTACATCCTGGGGCCAACGTCCTGACTTTC.

The V and J genes are TRBV19 and TRBJ2-2; 8 bases agree with TRBD1. The germline gives CDR1 LNHDA, CDR2 SQIVND (reference sequence). With V trimmed by 3 bases and J by 9 bases, 3 bases remained unmatched. This CDR3 contains 13 residues. CDR3 in amino acids: CASSMQGARELFF. In nucleotides, the CDR3 is TGTGCCAGTAGTATGCAGGGGGCGAGGGAGCTGTTTTTT.

The gene calls are TRBV7-9 and TRBJ1-4; D gene unclear. The germline V gene encodes CDR1 SEHNR and CDR2 FQNEAQ (reference sequence). V dropped 5 bases and J dropped 7 bases, with 14 bases sitting between them. The CDR3 has 14 residues. The CDR3 DNA reads TGTGCCAGCAGCCAATGGGAGGAGAGTGAAAAACTGTTTTTT. Protein product: CASSQWEESEKLFF.

This clonotype appeared many times. The rearrangement links TRBV11-2 to TRBJ2-2; D call uncertain. Germline CDR1 is SGHAT and CDR2 is FQNNGV. The CDR3 totals 11 residues. Between the trimmed V and J ends, which lost 3 bases and 10 bases, there was a span of 6 bases. For the CDR3, the DNA is TGTGCCAGCAGCTTGTTGTCGGAGCTGTTTTTT. Its protein is CASSLLSELFF. Full variable domain (missing parts from reference TRBV11-2 and TRBJ2-2): EAGVAQSPRYKIIEKRQSVAFWCNPISGHATLYWYQQILGQGPKLLIQFQNNGVVDDSQLPKDRFSAERLKGVDSTLKIQPAKLEDSAVYLCASSLLSELFFGEGSRLTVL.

This chain joins TRBV24-1 and TRBJ2-7, with 8 bases lining up with TRBD2. The CDR3 has 17 residues. Germline-derived CDR1 and CDR2 are KGHDR and SFDVKD. V was pared by 4 bases and J by 4 bases, with 14 bases of the junction left unmatched. For the CDR3, the DNA is TGTGCCACCAGTGAAACGTTCGGGAGGGTGCCATCTTACGAGCAGTACTTC. It codes for CATSETFGRVPSYEQYF.

This clonotype was found many times. One junction end disagrees with the germline gene, perhaps due to a read error. The V gene is TRBV5-1, the J gene TRBJ2-2; D remains ambiguous. The length of the CDR3 is 12 residues. CDR1 SGHRS and CDR2 YFSETQ come from the germline V gene. The CDR3 is CASSLNTGELFF. In nucleotides, the CDR3 is TGTGCCAGCAGCCTGAACACCGGGGAGCTGTTTTTT.

This clonotype was observed many times. J is TRBJ1-4 and V is TRBV4-3; TRBD1 is a possible D gene (6 bases). Germline lookup yields CDR1 LGHNA and CDR2 YSLEER. Trimming cost V 0 bases and J 3 bases, with 8 bases left between them. The CDR3 length is 15 residues. The CDR3 reads CASSQDQGSNEKLFF. As DNA, the CDR3 is TGCGCCAGCAGCCAAGATCAGGGGTCTAATGAAAAACTGTTTTTT.

The rearrangement links TRBV27 to TRBJ1-2; 7 bases fit TRBD1. CDR3 length: 15 amino acids. V was clipped by 4 bases and J by 3 bases; unmatched bases: 8. Germline lookup yields CDR1 MNHEY and CDR2 SMNVEV (reference sequence). CDR3: CASSSLGTADYGYTF. The CDR3 bases are TGTGCCAGCAGTTCCCTCGGGACAGCCGACTATGGCTACACCTTC.

This clonotype was counted a few times. The rearrangement joins TRBV11-2 to TRBJ2-1; 14 nucleotides agree with TRBD2. CDR1 SGHAT and CDR2 FQNNGV come from the germline V gene. The CDR3 is 16 amino acids. The ends lost 4 bases at V and 4 bases at J; junction bases unmatched: 3. The CDR3 nucleotides are TGTGCCAGCAGCTCCTGGACTAGCGGGGGGTACAATGAGCAGTTCTTC. Protein: CASSSWTSGGYNEQFF.

A few counts support this clonotype. This chain uses TRBV10-3 with TRBJ2-2; D is possibly TRBD2 (6 bases). The CDR3 runs 19 residues. Germline loops: CDR1 ENHRY, CDR2 SYGVKD. Trimming left V 1 base short and J 3 bases short, with 21 bases between. CDR3 amino acids: CAISELFFRGTGDTGELFF. The CDR3 nucleotides are TGTGCCATCAGTGAGTTGTTCTTTCGGGGGACTGGCGACACCGGGGAGCTGTTTTTT.

There are a few counts of this clonotype. The chain employs TRBV6-2 or TRBV6-3 and TRBJ2-1; 8 positions match TRBD2. CDR3 length equals 14 residues. Losses at the gene ends were 5 bases for V and 4 bases for J; bases not matched to a gene: 4. Germline loops: CDR1 MNHEY, CDR2 SVGEGT. CDR3 nucleotides: TGTGCCAGCAGTAAACTAGCGGAGTACAATGAGCAGTTCTTC. Translation: CASSKLAEYNEQFF.

This clonotype has just a few counts. The J gene is TRBJ1-2, the V gene TRBV7-2; D unresolved. The CDR3 runs 12 residues. Deletions cut 1 base from V and 8 bases from J, with 8 bases between. Germline CDR1 and CDR2: SGHTA and FQGNSA. The CDR3, as DNA: TGTGCCAGCAGCTTAGGGTGGTCGGGCTACACCTTC. Residues: CASSLGWSGYTF.

V gene TRBV6-5 combines with J gene TRBJ1-3; 8 bases align to TRBD1. This CDR3 is built from 17 residues. V shed 5 bases, J shed 1 base, and the junction held 10 bases outside the gene matches. Germline V gene lookup returns CDR1 MNHEY and CDR2 SVGAGI. CDR3: CASSRTGTVLSGNTIYF. The DNA for the CDR3 is TGTGCCAGCAGTCGGACAGGGACGGTTTTATCTGGAAACACCATATATTTT.

This clonotype has ten or more counts. The rearrangement joins TRBV5-1 to TRBJ2-7; possibly TRBD1 for D (6 bases). The V and J ends lost 3 bases and 0 bases respectively, with 13 bases between them. CDR3 length equals 15 residues. The germline V gene encodes CDR1 SGHRS and CDR2 YFSETQ. The CDR3 coding sequence is TGCGCCAGCAGCTGGGACACAGGGAGCTCCTACGAGCAGTACTTC. The encoded protein is CASSWDTGSSYEQYF. The full variable domain, its missing parts supplied by reference TRBV5-1 and TRBJ2-7, is KAGVTQTPRYLIKTRGQQVTLSCSPISGHRSVSWYQQTPGQGLQFLFEYFSETQRNKGNFPGRFSGRQFSNSRSEMNVSTLELGDSALYLCASSWDTGSSYEQYFGPGTRLTVT.

The table lists this clonotype with many counts. The V call is TRBV5-1, the J call TRBJ2-7; 7 bases match TRBD1. The junction had 4 bases not matched to a gene; V was cut back by 4 bases and J by 0 bases. CDR3 length: 14 amino acids. The germline V gene encodes CDR1 SGHRS and CDR2 YFSETQ. The CDR3 loop is CASSPRQGSYEQYF. CDR3 sequence (DNA): TGCGCCAGCAGCCCGAGACAGGGCTCCTACGAGCAGTACTTC.

The chain couples TRBV5-1 to TRBJ2-7, with TRBD1 matching 8 bases. The germline CDR1 and CDR2 sequences are SGHRS and YFSETQ. CDR3 length: 15 residues. Trimming took 4 bases from V and 6 from J; bases not matched to a gene: 12. The CDR3 protein is CASSPGQGGVGEQYF. The CDR3 DNA reads as TGCGCCAGCAGCCCCGGACAGGGCGGAGTCGGCGAGCAGTACTTC.

This clonotype has ten or more counts. This rearrangement joins TRBV5-4 to TRBJ2-3; D remains unclear. The germline CDR1 and CDR2 sequences are SGHNT and YYREEE (reference sequence). CDR3 length: 16 amino acids. The V and J ends lost 0 bases and 0 bases respectively, with 11 bases between them. In DNA, the CDR3 is TGTGCCAGCAGCTTGGGTGAGGTGACAAGCACAGATACGCAGTATTTT. Protein: CASSLGEVTSTDTQYF. The full variable domain, with the rest looked up from reference TRBV5-4 and TRBJ2-3, is ETGVTQSPTHLIKTRGQQVTLRCSSQSGHNTVSWYQQALGQGPQFIFQYYREEENGRGNFPPRFSGLQFPNYSSELNVNALELDDSALYLCASSLGEVTSTDTQYFGPGTRLTVL.

As concerns this clonotype: This may come from a read error, since a much larger clone is one base off. The rearrangement uses TRBV5-1 and TRBJ1-1; D gene ambiguous. CDR1 and CDR2 (germline): SGHRS, YFSETQ. The CDR3 is 12 residues long. The CDR3 region has the DNA TGCGCCTGCAGCTTGGTGGGATCTGAAGCTTTCTTT. Translation: CACSLVGSEAFF.

This clonotype was recorded a few times. This chain joins TRBV7-3 and TRBJ2-5, with a possible D match to TRBD2 (6 bases). CDR1 and CDR2 (germline): SGHTA, FQGTGA. This CDR3 has 15 residues. V lost 5 bases, J lost 3 bases, and 16 bases lay in between. The CDR3 spells CASSPVGGTKETQYF. The CDR3, as DNA: TGTGCCAGCAGCCCCGTGGGGGGAACGAAAGAGACCCAGTACTTC.

This clonotype was picked up many times. CDR3 in amino acids: CSATDSSGGTDTQYF. The CDR3, as DNA: TGCAGTGCAACAGACTCTAGCGGGGGAACAGATACGCAGTATTTT. This chain uses TRBV20-1 with TRBJ2-3; TRBD2 matches 10 bases. V was pared by 6 bases and J by 3 bases, with 9 bases of the junction left unmatched. Germline-derived CDR1 and CDR2 are DFQATT and SNEGSKA (reference sequence). This CDR3 contains 15 residues.

The CDR3 loop reads CASSLDRAPRRAFF. CDR3 sequence (DNA): TGTGCCAGCAGCTTGGACCGGGCCCCCCGCCGGGCTTTCTTT. The chain joins TRBV5-5 to TRBJ1-1; D unresolved. The V gene's germline CDR1 is SGHKS and CDR2 YYEKEE (reference sequence). This CDR3 contains 14 residues. Trimming left V 0 bases short and J 11 bases short, with 17 bases between.

Only a few counts were recorded for this clonotype. The V gene is TRBV9, the J gene TRBJ2-3; 7 positions match TRBD2. Germline CDR1 and CDR2: SGDLS and YYNGEE. The J segment lost 2 bases and the V segment lost 1 base, leaving 4 bases of the junction unmatched. The CDR3 totals 15 residues. The CDR3 DNA reads as TGTGCCAGCAGCGTACGGGACTACCTCACAGATACGCAGTATTTT. It is translated as CASSVRDYLTDTQYF.

This clonotype was recorded a few times. This chain links TRBV4-3 with TRBJ1-2; D gene unclear. The ends were cut back, 1 base at V and 2 bases at J, with 11 bases in the middle. CDR1 and CDR2 (germline): LGHNA, YSLEER. The CDR3 runs to 15 residues. The CDR3 bases are TGCGCCAGCAGCCAAGGTGAGGGCGAGAACTATGGCTACACCTTC. Its translation is CASSQGEGENYGYTF.

This clonotype came up many times. The chain couples TRBV27 to TRBJ2-1; D may correspond to TRBD1 or TRBD2 (5 bases each). The CDR3 totals 13 residues. Germline V gene sequence: CDR1 MNHEY, CDR2 SMNVEV (reference sequence). V was cut by 5 bases and J by 5 bases, with 10 bases left in between. The CDR3 coding sequence is TGTGCCAGCAGTCCCCTGGGGGACAATGAGCAGTTCTTC. It codes for CASSPLGDNEQFF.

Ten or more counts support this clonotype. The chain links TRBV7-6 to TRBJ2-7; D remains ambiguous. The CDR3 is 14 residues long. Germline V CDR1 and CDR2: SGHVS, FNYEAQ. Trimming shortened V by 2 bases and J by 2 bases, and 10 bases separated the two germline ends. CDR3 amino acids: CASSLIPTTYEQYF. The CDR3 nucleotides are TGTGCCAGCAGCTTAATCCCAACAACCTACGAGCAGTACTTC.